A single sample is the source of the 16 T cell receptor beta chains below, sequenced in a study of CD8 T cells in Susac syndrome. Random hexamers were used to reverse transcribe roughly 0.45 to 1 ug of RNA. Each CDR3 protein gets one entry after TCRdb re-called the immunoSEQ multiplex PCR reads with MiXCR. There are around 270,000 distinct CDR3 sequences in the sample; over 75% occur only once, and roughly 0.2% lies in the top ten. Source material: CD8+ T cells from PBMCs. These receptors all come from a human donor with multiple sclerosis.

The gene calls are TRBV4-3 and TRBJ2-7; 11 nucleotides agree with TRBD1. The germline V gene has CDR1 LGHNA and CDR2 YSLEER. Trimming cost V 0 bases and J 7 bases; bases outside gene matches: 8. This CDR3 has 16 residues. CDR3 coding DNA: TGCGCCAGCAGCCAAGATTTTGGACAGGGGGCGGAGGAGCAGTACTTC. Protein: CASSQDFGQGAEEQYF.

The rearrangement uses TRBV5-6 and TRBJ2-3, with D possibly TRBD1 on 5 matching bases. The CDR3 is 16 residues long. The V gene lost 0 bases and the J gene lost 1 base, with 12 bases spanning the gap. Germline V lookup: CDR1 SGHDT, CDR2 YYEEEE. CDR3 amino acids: CASSLDPGFRTDTQYF. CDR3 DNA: TGTGCCAGCAGCTTGGATCCAGGGTTCCGCACAGATACGCAGTATTTT.

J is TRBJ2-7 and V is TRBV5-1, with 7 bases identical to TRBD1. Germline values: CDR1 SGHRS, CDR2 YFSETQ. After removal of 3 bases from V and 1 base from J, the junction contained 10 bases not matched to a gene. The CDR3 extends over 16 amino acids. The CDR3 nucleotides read TGCGCCAGCAGCTGGGCCACAGGGGCGCTTTCCTACGAGCAGTACTTC. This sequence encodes CASSWATGALSYEQYF.

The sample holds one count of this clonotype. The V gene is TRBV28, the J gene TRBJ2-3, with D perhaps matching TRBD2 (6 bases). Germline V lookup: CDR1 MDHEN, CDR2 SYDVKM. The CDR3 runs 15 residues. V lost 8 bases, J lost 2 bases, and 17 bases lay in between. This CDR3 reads CASFPPSGHTDTQYF. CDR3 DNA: TGTGCCAGCTTCCCGCCGAGCGGGCACACAGATACGCAGTATTTT.

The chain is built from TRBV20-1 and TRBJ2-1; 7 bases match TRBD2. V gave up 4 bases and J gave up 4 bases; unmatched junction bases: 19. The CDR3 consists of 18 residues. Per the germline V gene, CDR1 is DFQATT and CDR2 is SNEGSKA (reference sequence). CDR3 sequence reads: CSATTGGVAGVLYNEQFF. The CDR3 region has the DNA TGCAGTGCTACCACTGGGGGAGTCGCGGGAGTTTTATACAATGAGCAGTTCTTC.

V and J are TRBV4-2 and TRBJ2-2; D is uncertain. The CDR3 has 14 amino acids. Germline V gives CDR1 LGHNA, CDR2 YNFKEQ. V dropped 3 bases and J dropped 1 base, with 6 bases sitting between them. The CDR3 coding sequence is TGTGCCAGCAGCCAGGTGGGGAACACCGGGGAGCTGTTTTTT. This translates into CASSQVGNTGELFF.

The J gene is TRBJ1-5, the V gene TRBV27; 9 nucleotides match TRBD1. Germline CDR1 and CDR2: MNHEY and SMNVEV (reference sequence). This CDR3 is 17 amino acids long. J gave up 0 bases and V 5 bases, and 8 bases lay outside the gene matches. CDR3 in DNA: TGTGCCAGCAGTACCACAGGGGGCTGGCATAGCAATCAGCCCCAGCATTTT. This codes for CASSTTGGWHSNQPQHF.

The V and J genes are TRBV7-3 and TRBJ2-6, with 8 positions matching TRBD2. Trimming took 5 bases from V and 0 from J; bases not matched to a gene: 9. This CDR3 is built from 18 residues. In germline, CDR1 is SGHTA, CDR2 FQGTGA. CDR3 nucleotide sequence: TGTGCCAGCAGCAGACTGAGCGGGAGCCACTCTGGGGCCAACGTCCTGACTTTC. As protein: CASSRLSGSHSGANVLTF.

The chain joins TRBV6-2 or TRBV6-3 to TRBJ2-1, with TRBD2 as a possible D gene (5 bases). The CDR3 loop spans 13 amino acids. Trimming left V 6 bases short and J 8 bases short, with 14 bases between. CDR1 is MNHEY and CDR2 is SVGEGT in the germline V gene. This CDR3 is CASRTSEIYEQFF. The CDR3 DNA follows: TGTGCCAGCAGAACTAGTGAAATCTATGAGCAGTTCTTC.

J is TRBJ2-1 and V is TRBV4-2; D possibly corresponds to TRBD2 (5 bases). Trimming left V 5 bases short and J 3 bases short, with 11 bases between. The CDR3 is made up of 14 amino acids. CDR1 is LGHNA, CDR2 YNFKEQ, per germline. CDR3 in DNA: TGTGCCAGCAGCTATGAGGGTGGCTACAATGAGCAGTTCTTC. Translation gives CASSYEGGYNEQFF.

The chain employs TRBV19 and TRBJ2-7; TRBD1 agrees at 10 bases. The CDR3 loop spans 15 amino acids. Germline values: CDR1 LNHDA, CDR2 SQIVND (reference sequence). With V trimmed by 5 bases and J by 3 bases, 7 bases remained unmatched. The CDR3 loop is CASSPGTGALYEQYF. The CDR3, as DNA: TGTGCCAGTAGTCCTGGGACAGGGGCCCTCTACGAGCAGTACTTC.

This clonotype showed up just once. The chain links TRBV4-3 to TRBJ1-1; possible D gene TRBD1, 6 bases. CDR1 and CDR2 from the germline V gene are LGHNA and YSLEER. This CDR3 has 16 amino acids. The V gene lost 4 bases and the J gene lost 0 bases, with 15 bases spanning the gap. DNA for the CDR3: TGCGCCAGCAGCCGCCACACAGGGTCCATGAACACTGAAGCTTTCTTT. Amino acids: CASSRHTGSMNTEAFF.

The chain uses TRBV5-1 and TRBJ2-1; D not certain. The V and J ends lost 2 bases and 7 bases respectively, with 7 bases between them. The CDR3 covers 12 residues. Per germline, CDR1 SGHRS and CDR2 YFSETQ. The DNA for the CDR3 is TGCGCCAGCAGCTTTAGCTGGAATGAGCAGTTCTTC. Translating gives CASSFSWNEQFF.

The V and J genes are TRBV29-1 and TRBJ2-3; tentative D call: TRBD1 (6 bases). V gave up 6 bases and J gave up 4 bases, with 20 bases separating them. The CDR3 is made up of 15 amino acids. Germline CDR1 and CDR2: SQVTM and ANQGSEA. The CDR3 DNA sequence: TGCAGCGTGGTTTCCTATTGGGGGCCGTCAGATACGCAGTATTTT. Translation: CSVVSYWGPSDTQYF.

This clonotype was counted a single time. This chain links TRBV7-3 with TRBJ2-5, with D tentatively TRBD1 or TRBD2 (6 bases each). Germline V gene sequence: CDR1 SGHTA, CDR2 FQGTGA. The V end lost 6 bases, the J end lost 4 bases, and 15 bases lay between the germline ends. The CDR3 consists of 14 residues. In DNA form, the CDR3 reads TGTGCCAGCAGTCCCACCGGGGGCATAGAGACCCAGTACTTC. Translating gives CASSPTGGIETQYF.

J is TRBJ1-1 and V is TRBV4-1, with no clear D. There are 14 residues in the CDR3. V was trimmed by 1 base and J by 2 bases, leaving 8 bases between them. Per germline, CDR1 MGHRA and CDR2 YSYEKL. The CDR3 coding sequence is TGCGCCAGCAGCCAAGTGGAGAGTAACACTGAAGCTTTCTTT. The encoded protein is CASSQVESNTEAFF.